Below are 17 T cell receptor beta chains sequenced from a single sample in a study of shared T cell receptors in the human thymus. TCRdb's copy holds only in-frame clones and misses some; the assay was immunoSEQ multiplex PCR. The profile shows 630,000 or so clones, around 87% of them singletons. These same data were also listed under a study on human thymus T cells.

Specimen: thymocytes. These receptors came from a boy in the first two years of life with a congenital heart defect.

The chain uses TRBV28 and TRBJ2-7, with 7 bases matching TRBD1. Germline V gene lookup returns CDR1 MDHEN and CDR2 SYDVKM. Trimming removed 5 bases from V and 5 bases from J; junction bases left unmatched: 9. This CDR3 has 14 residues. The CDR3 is CASSDSGQADEQYF. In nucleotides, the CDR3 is TGTGCCAGCAGTGATAGTGGACAGGCGGACGAGCAGTACTTC.

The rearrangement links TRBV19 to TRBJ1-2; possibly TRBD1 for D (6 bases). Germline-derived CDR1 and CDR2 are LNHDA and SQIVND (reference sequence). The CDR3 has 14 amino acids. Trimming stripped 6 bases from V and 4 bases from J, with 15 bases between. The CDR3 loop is CASRAGTMGYGYTF. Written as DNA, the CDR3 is TGTGCCAGTAGGGCCGGGACAATGGGCTATGGCTACACCTTC.

Here the CDR3 DNA reads TGCGCCAGCAGCCAAGAGACTAGCGGGAGGGATCACGAGACCCAGTACTTC. This gives the protein CASSQETSGRDHETQYF. V usage is TRBV4-3 and J usage is TRBJ2-5; 14 bases match TRBD2. CDR1 and CDR2 (germline): LGHNA, YSLEER. This CDR3 is 17 amino acids long. V lost 0 bases and J lost 5; bases outside the gene matches: 5.

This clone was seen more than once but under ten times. The CDR3 protein is CASSLSRGLAGVDTGELFF. The CDR3 nucleotides are TGTGCCAGCAGCTTATCTCGAGGGCTAGCGGGGGTGGACACCGGGGAGCTGTTTTTT. The chain carries TRBV11-2 and TRBJ2-2; 10 bases line up with TRBD2. CDR1 is SGHAT, CDR2 FQNNGV, per germline. The CDR3 runs 19 residues. The V segment lost 2 bases and the J segment 3 bases; nucleotides outside the gene matches: 12.

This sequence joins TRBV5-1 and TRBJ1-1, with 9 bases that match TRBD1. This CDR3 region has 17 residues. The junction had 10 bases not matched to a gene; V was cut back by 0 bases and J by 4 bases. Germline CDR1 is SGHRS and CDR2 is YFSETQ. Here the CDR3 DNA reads TGCGCCAGCAGCTTGGCCGGGACAGGGAAGAGTGGCACTGAAGCTTTCTTT. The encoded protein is CASSLAGTGKSGTEAFF.

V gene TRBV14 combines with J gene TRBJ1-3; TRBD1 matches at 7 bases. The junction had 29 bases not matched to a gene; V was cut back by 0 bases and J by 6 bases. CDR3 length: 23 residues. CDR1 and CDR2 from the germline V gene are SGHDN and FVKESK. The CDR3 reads CASSQEISPIEGNRGILSNTIYF. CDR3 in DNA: TGTGCCAGCAGCCAAGAAATTTCCCCCATCGAAGGAAACAGGGGCATTCTGTCAAACACCATATATTTT.

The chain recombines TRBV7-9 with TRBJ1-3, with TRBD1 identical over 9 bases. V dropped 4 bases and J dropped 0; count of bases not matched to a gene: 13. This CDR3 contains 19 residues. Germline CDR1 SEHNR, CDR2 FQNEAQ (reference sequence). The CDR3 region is CASSSIQGAPQDSGNTIYF. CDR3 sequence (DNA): TGTGCCAGCAGCTCAATACAGGGGGCCCCCCAGGACTCTGGAAACACCATATATTTT.

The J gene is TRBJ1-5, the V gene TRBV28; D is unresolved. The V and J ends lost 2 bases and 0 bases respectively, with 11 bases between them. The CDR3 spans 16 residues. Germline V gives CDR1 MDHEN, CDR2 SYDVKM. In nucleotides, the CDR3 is TGTGCCAGCAGTTTAGAGACGGGTTATAGCAATCAGCCCCAGCATTTT. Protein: CASSLETGYSNQPQHF.

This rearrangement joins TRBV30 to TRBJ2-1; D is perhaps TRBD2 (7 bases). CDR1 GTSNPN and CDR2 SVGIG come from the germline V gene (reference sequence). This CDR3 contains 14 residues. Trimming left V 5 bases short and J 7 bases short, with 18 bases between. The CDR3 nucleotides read TGTGCCTGGGTACGAGGGGGGGCAGGGAATGAGCAGTTCTTC. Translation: CAWVRGGAGNEQFF. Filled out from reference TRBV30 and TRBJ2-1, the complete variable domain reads SQTIHQWPATLVQPVGSPLSLECTVEGTSNPNLYWYRQAAGRGLQLLFYSVGIGQISSEVPQNLSASRPQDRQFILSSKKLLLSDSGFYLCAWVRGGAGNEQFFGPGTRLTVL.

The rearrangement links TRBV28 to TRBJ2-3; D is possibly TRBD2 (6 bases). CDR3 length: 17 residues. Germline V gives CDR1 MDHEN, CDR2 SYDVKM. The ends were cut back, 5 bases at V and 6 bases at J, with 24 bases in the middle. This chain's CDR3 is CASSKGPRRGYKDTQYF. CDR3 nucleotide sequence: TGTGCCAGCAGTAAGGGGCCTAGACGGGGGTACAAGGATACGCAGTATTTT.

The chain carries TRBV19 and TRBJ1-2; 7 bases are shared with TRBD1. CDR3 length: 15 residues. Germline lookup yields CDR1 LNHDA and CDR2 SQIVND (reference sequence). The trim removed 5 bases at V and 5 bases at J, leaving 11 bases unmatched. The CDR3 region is CASSPAEGADYGYTF. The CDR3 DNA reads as TGTGCCAGTAGTCCGGCCGAGGGGGCTGATTATGGCTACACCTTC.

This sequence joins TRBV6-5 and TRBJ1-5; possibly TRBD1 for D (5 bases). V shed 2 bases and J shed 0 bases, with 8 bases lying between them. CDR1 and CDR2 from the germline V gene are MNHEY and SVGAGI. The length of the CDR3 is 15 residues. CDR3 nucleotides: TGTGCCAGCAGTTACGGAGGGGATAGCAATCAGCCCCAGCATTTT. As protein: CASSYGGDSNQPQHF.

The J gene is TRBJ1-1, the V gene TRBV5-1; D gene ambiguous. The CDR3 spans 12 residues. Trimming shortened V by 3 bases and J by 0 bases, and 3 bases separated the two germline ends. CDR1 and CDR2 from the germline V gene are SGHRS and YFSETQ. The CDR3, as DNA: TGCGCCAGCAGCTCAATGAACACTGAAGCTTTCTTT. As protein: CASSSMNTEAFF.

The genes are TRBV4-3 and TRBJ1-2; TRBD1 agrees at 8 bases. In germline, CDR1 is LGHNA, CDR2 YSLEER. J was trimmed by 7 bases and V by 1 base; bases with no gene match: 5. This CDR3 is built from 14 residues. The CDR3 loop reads CASSQGTGPGGYTF. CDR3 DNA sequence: TGCGCCAGCAGCCAAGGGACAGGGCCCGGTGGCTACACCTTC.

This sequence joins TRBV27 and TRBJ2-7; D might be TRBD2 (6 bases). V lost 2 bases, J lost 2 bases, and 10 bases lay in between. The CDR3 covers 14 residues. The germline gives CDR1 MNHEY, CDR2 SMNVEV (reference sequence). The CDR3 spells CASSLAGLPYEQYF. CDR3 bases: TGTGCCAGCAGTTTAGCGGGACTGCCCTACGAGCAGTACTTC.

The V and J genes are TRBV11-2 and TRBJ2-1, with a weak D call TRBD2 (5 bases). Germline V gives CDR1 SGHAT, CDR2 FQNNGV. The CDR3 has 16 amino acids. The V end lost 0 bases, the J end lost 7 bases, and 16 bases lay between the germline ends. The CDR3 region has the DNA TGTGCCAGCAGCTTAGATCGAAAGACTACCTCGAATGAGCAGTTCTTC. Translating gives CASSLDRKTTSNEQFF.

In nucleotides, the CDR3 is TGTGCCAGCAGTGAACCGCACAACCGCTCTGGAAACACCATATATTTT. Amino acid sequence: CASSEPHNRSGNTIYF. The chain links TRBV28 to TRBJ1-3; the D is unclear. Deletions cut 5 bases from V and 0 bases from J, with 14 bases between. The germline V gene has CDR1 MDHEN and CDR2 SYDVKM. The CDR3 loop spans 16 amino acids.